These 18 T cell receptor beta chains were sequenced from one sample in a study of shared clonotypes between healthy human individuals. The data were produced by immunoSEQ multiplex PCR, yet TCRdb's version contains in-frame clones alone and is incomplete. The sample lists 2 million to 2.5 million clones, approximately 94% seen once, with 0.1% to 0.15% in the top ten. The sequenced sample was naive CD4+ T cells sorted from blood. Described subset: CD45RA+ positively selected. Receptor source: a man aged 18-30 years in good health.

As to this clone: Its ends do not fully match the called genes, so a read error is possible. This chain joins TRBV10-3 and TRBJ2-7; D might be TRBD1 (5 bases). Looked up from germline, CDR1 is ENHRY and CDR2 is SYGVKD. There are 15 residues in the CDR3. The CDR3 sequence: CAIGESPGLSYEQYF. The CDR3 DNA is TGTGCCATCGGTGAGTCGCCAGGGCTATCCTACGAGCAGTACTTC.

The gene calls are TRBV2 and TRBJ1-4; the D gene is possibly TRBD1 (5 bases). The CDR3 consists of 13 residues. Trimming cost V 7 bases and J 8 bases, with 14 bases left between them. CDR1 SNHLY and CDR2 FYNNEI come from the germline V gene. Here the CDR3 reads CASTKDTGEKLFF. The CDR3 DNA follows: TGTGCCAGCACAAAGGACACTGGCGAAAAACTGTTTTTT.

This sequence joins TRBV6-5 and TRBJ1-2; no firm D call. The V gene lost 8 bases and the J gene lost 2 bases, with 6 bases spanning the gap. Germline values: CDR1 MNHEY, CDR2 SVGAGI. This CDR3 has 11 amino acids. Here the CDR3 DNA reads TGTGCCAGCTACGGGAACTATGGCTACACCTTC. Encoded protein: CASYGNYGYTF.

The chain recombines TRBV2 with TRBJ2-1, with a weak D call TRBD2 (5 bases). V was pared by 7 bases and J by 2 bases, with 12 bases between. The CDR3 consists of 14 residues. In germline, CDR1 is SNHLY, CDR2 FYNNEI. CDR3 amino acids: CASKRTEAYNEQFF. CDR3 bases: TGTGCCAGCAAAAGGACTGAGGCCTACAATGAGCAGTTCTTC. Complete variable domain (other parts from reference TRBV2 and TRBJ2-1): EPEVTQTPSHQVTQMGQEVILRCVPISNHLYFYWYRQILGQKVEFLVSFYNNEISEKSEIFDDQFSVERPDGSNFTLKIRSTKLEDSAMYFCASKRTEAYNEQFFGPGTRLTVL.

The rearrangement uses TRBV6-5 and TRBJ2-3, with D perhaps TRBD1 (6 bases). This CDR3 spans 13 amino acids. Trimming took 8 bases from V and 6 from J, leaving 15 bases between them. Germline values: CDR1 MNHEY, CDR2 SVGAGI. The CDR3 DNA is TGTGCCAGCCACGATTGGGACATCGATACGCAGTATTTT. This sequence encodes CASHDWDIDTQYF.

In the case of this clone: Other DNA sequences of this sample code for an identical CDR3. The J gene is TRBJ1-1, the V gene TRBV25-1; possible D gene TRBD1, 6 bases. Germline V CDR1 and CDR2: MGHDK, SYGVNS. The germline V and J ends were trimmed by 6 bases and 0 bases, with 8 bases remaining between them. CDR3 length: 13 residues. CDR3 bases: TGTGCCAGCAGGGACAGACTGAACACTGAAGCTTTCTTT. This encodes CASRDRLNTEAFF.

The table lists this clone with a count of one. The chain joins TRBV19 to TRBJ2-2; D is unresolved. Germline-derived CDR1 and CDR2 are LNHDA and SQIVND (reference sequence). This CDR3 contains 14 residues. V was pared by 7 bases and J by 5 bases, with 14 bases between. Here the CDR3 reads CASMEQHNTGELFF. In nucleotides, the CDR3 is TGTGCCAGTATGGAGCAGCACAATACCGGGGAGCTGTTTTTT.

The chain combines TRBV5-1 with TRBJ1-4; 12 bases line up with TRBD1. The CDR3 is 18 amino acids. Looked up from germline, CDR1 is SGHRS and CDR2 is YFSETQ. V was pared by 3 bases and J by 4 bases, with 10 bases of the junction left unmatched. CDR3 DNA sequence: TGCGCCAGCAGCTGGCGGGACAGGGGGCCGGATGTTAATGAAAAACTGTTTTTT. It encodes CASSWRDRGPDVNEKLFF.

J is TRBJ2-7 and V is TRBV5-8; TRBD1 matches at 7 bases. The ends lost 4 bases at V and 7 bases at J; junction bases unmatched: 11. The CDR3 covers 14 residues. The germline V gene has CDR1 SGHTS and CDR2 YDEGEE. As DNA, the CDR3 is TGTGCCAGCAGCCTCGACAGGGCCTACGGGGAGCAGTACTTC. This encodes CASSLDRAYGEQYF.

V gene TRBV29-1 combines with J gene TRBJ2-7; TRBD1 agrees at 9 bases. The CDR3 has 14 residues. J was trimmed by 6 bases and V by 2 bases; bases with no gene match: 8. Per germline, CDR1 SQVTM and CDR2 ANQGSEA. CDR3: CSVEKGQGRREQYF. In nucleotides, the CDR3 is TGCAGCGTTGAAAAAGGACAGGGGAGGCGCGAGCAGTACTTC.

This clone was seen a single time. The J gene is TRBJ1-2, the V gene TRBV28, with 9 bases matching TRBD1. Germline V gene data show CDR1 as MDHEN and CDR2 as SYDVKM. This CDR3 spans 13 amino acids. The J segment lost 2 bases and the V segment lost 10 bases, leaving 5 bases of the junction unmatched. CDR3 coding DNA: TGTGCCACTATCGGGACAGGGAACTATGGCTACACCTTC. This sequence encodes CATIGTGNYGYTF.

This chain joins TRBV5-6 and TRBJ1-6; unclear D gene. The CDR3 length is 14 residues. Germline V gives CDR1 SGHDT, CDR2 YYEEEE. Trimming shortened V by 0 bases and J by 12 bases, and 13 bases separated the two germline ends. CDR3 region: CASSLVTGIGPLHF. CDR3 nucleotide sequence: TGTGCCAGCAGCTTGGTCACGGGAATTGGACCCCTCCACTTT.

The V call is TRBV28, the J call TRBJ1-6; no reliable D call. This CDR3 has 15 amino acids. Germline CDR1 reads MDHEN; CDR2 reads SYDVKM. Trimming took 10 bases from V and 0 from J, leaving 13 bases between them. The CDR3 region is CATGRSSSYNSPLHF. CDR3 sequence (DNA): TGTGCCACTGGACGTTCGAGCTCCTATAATTCACCCCTCCACTTT.

This chain joins TRBV5-4 and TRBJ1-2; no definite D call. Germline CDR1 is SGHNT and CDR2 is YYREEE (reference sequence). This CDR3 has 17 residues. V was clipped by 0 bases and J by 4 bases, with 19 bases between them. CDR3: CASSLGVPEANIYGYTF. The CDR3 DNA reads TGTGCCAGCAGCTTGGGGGTACCTGAAGCTAATATCTATGGCTACACCTTC.

Concerning this clone: The sample has other DNA sequences that encode this CDR3 too. The V gene is TRBV30, the J gene TRBJ2-2, with D perhaps matching TRBD1 (5 bases). The CDR3 runs 14 residues. Trimming pared 1 base from V and 4 bases from J, leaving 10 bases between. Germline V gives CDR1 GTSNPN, CDR2 SVGIG (reference sequence). The CDR3 DNA reads as TGTGCCTGGAGTGGGCAGGGCGCCACCGGGGAGCTGTTTTTT. This gives the protein CAWSGQGATGELFF.

The chain carries TRBV5-1 and TRBJ2-4; D is ambiguous. Deletions cut 4 bases from V and 6 bases from J, with 8 bases between. CDR1 is SGHRS and CDR2 is YFSETQ in the germline V gene. CDR3 length equals 12 residues. This chain's CDR3 is CASSPDLNIQYF. CDR3 DNA: TGCGCCAGCAGCCCCGACCTAAACATTCAGTACTTC.

The chain combines TRBV28 with TRBJ1-1; unclear D gene. CDR1 and CDR2 from the germline V gene are MDHEN and SYDVKM. Trimming removed 2 bases from V and 5 bases from J, with 15 bases in between. The CDR3 extends over 15 amino acids. CDR3 DNA: TGTGCCAGCAGTTTAAGCGTGGGAGGGATGACTGAAGCTTTCTTT. Its translation is CASSLSVGGMTEAFF. Variable domain in full (rest from reference TRBV28 and TRBJ1-1): DVKVTQSSRYLVKRTGEKVFLECVQDMDHENMFWYRQDPGLGLRLIYFSYDVKMKEKGDIPEGYSVSREKKERFSLILESASTNQTSMYLCASSLSVGGMTEAFFGQGTRLTVV.

The genes are TRBV7-9 and TRBJ2-7, with 7 nucleotides matching TRBD2. V gave up 11 bases and J gave up 8 bases; unmatched junction bases: 12. The CDR3 totals 12 residues. Germline lookup yields CDR1 SEHNR and CDR2 FQNEAQ (reference sequence). DNA for the CDR3: TGTGCCGGAGCGGGACTCATGGGCAAGCAGTACTTC. It codes for CAGAGLMGKQYF.